The next 19 T cell receptor beta chains were all read from a single sample in a study of long-term antiretroviral therapy in people with HIV. Version v3.0 of the immunoSEQ assay ran at survey level. Repertoires were generated with immunoSEQ multiplex PCR, while TCRdb's copy carries only in-frame clones and drops some. The repertoire holds about 20,000 clones, with 80% as singletons. The material sequenced was unsorted PBMCs, taken 2.9 years after starting antiretroviral therapy. The receptors shown here come from a woman aged 25 to 45 with HIV.

The V and J genes are TRBV5-1 and TRBJ2-1; D uncertain. Trimming shortened V by 2 bases and J by 0 bases, and 9 bases separated the two germline ends. This CDR3 comprises 15 residues. In germline, CDR1 is SGHRS, CDR2 YFSETQ. CDR3 bases: TGCGCCAGCAGCTTAACAGTCAGCTCCTACAATGAGCAGTTCTTC. It codes for CASSLTVSSYNEQFF.

The chain couples TRBV28 to TRBJ1-5, with 7 bases matching TRBD1. The CDR3 loop spans 14 amino acids. V lost 3 bases and J lost 5; bases outside the gene matches: 4. CDR1 is MDHEN and CDR2 is SYDVKM in the germline V gene. DNA for the CDR3: TGTGCCAGCAGTTTGCAGGGGGTCTATCAGCCCCAGCATTTT. It specifies CASSLQGVYQPQHF.

This chain uses TRBV5-6 with TRBJ2-7, with 11 bases that match TRBD2. V was clipped by 8 bases and J by 5 bases; unmatched bases: 12. Germline loops: CDR1 SGHDT, CDR2 YYEEEE. The CDR3 is 15 amino acids. The CDR3 protein is CARDRVAGGPDEQYV. The DNA of the CDR3 is TGTGCCAGGGATAGGGTAGCGGGGGGGCCTGACGAGCAGTACGTC.

This clone was picked up a small number of times. This CDR3 is CSVEDTGSGYTF. CDR3 nucleotides: TGCAGCGTTGAAGATACAGGTTCGGGCTACACCTTC. This rearrangement joins TRBV29-1 to TRBJ1-2, with a possible D match to TRBD1 (5 bases). The germline gives CDR1 SQVTM, CDR2 ANQGSEA. There are 12 residues in the CDR3. Trimming stripped 0 bases from V and 8 bases from J, with 10 bases between. Supplemented by reference TRBV29-1 and TRBJ1-2, the full variable domain reads SAVISQKPSRDICQRGTSLTIQCQVDSQVTMMFWYRQQPGQSLTLIATANQGSEATYESGFVIDKFPISRPNLTFSTLTVSNMSPEDSSIYLCSVEDTGSGYTFGSGTRLTVV.

The V call is TRBV19, the J call TRBJ1-1, with 8 bases that match TRBD1. The junction had 10 bases not matched to a gene; V was cut back by 5 bases and J by 5 bases. CDR3 size: 15 residues. CDR1 is LNHDA and CDR2 is SQIVND in the germline V gene (reference sequence). The CDR3 is CASSLRDRGGTEAFF. The CDR3 nucleotides read TGTGCCAGTAGTCTGAGAGACAGGGGAGGAACTGAAGCTTTCTTT.

The chain employs TRBV5-1 and TRBJ1-4; TRBD1 agrees at 7 bases. The junction had 6 bases not matched to a gene; V was cut back by 0 bases and J by 4 bases. Germline V gene lookup returns CDR1 SGHRS and CDR2 YFSETQ. CDR3 size: 16 residues. CDR3 region: CASSLGQGEINEKLFF. In nucleotides, the CDR3 is TGCGCCAGCAGCTTGGGACAGGGTGAGATTAATGAAAAACTGTTTTTT.

This chain joins TRBV7-2 and TRBJ2-7; the match to TRBD2 covers 9 bases. V gave up 5 bases and J gave up 6 bases; unmatched junction bases: 14. CDR3 length equals 16 residues. Germline CDR1 is SGHTA and CDR2 is FQGNSA. The CDR3 region is CASSVSAGGPSAEQYF. Here the CDR3 DNA reads TGTGCCAGCAGCGTTTCTGCGGGGGGGCCAAGCGCCGAGCAGTACTTC. Supplemented by reference TRBV7-2 and TRBJ2-7, the full variable domain reads GAGVSQSPSNKVTEKGKDVELRCDPISGHTALYWYRQSLGQGLEFLIYFQGNSAPDKSGLPSDRFSAERTGGSVSTLTIQRTQQEDSAVYLCASSVSAGGPSAEQYFGPGTRLTVT.

The chain joins TRBV5-1 to TRBJ1-1, with 9 bases fitting TRBD1. The CDR3 covers 16 residues. Trimming cost V 4 bases and J 1 base; bases outside gene matches: 8. Germline-derived CDR1 and CDR2 are SGHRS and YFSETQ. The CDR3 region is CASSDRTGERNTEAFF. CDR3 nucleotides: TGCGCCAGCAGCGACAGGACAGGGGAGAGGAACACTGAAGCTTTCTTT. The full variable domain, its missing parts supplied by reference TRBV5-1 and TRBJ1-1, is KAGVTQTPRYLIKTRGQQVTLSCSPISGHRSVSWYQQTPGQGLQFLFEYFSETQRNKGNFPGRFSGRQFSNSRSEMNVSTLELGDSALYLCASSDRTGERNTEAFFGQGTRLTVV.

The V call is TRBV7-3, the J call TRBJ2-2, with 7 bases identical to TRBD2. Germline V gives CDR1 SGHTA, CDR2 FQGTGA. With 2 bases clipped from V and 1 base from J, the junction kept 4 bases outside the gene matches. CDR3 length: 16 amino acids. CDR3 sequence: CASSLQGGGNTGELFF. CDR3 bases: TGTGCCAGCAGCTTACAAGGCGGGGGGAACACCGGGGAGCTGTTTTTT.

The chain employs TRBV5-1 and TRBJ1-2; D is uncertain. Trimming took 0 bases from V and 6 from J, leaving 6 bases between them. This CDR3 region has 12 residues. Germline values: CDR1 SGHRS, CDR2 YFSETQ. CDR3 bases: TGCGCCAGCAGCTTGGACTGGCATGGCTACACCTTC. Protein product: CASSLDWHGYTF. The whole variable domain, filled in from reference TRBV5-1 and TRBJ1-2, reads KAGVTQTPRYLIKTRGQQVTLSCSPISGHRSVSWYQQTPGQGLQFLFEYFSETQRNKGNFPGRFSGRQFSNSRSEMNVSTLELGDSALYLCASSLDWHGYTFGSGTRLTVV.

V gene TRBV5-1 combines with J gene TRBJ2-5; D may be TRBD2 (5 bases). The CDR3 contains 13 residues. Germline V gene lookup returns CDR1 SGHRS and CDR2 YFSETQ. V was clipped by 5 bases and J by 5 bases, with 13 bases between them. CDR3: CASRLAGFETQYF. The CDR3 bases are TGCGCCAGCAGGCTAGCAGGTTTTGAGACCCAGTACTTC.

This clone was picked up a small number of times. CDR3 bases: TGCGCCAGCAGCTTGTTTACGGAGACCGGGGAGCTGTTTTTT. Protein: CASSLFTETGELFF. This chain joins TRBV5-1 and TRBJ2-2; D is unclear. The CDR3 has 14 residues. CDR1 is SGHRS, CDR2 YFSETQ, per germline. Between the trimmed V and J ends, which lost 1 base and 5 bases, there was a span of 9 bases.

The chain has TRBV11-2 and TRBJ2-3; D may be TRBD1 (6 bases). The CDR3 extends over 17 amino acids. The V gene lost 1 base and the J gene lost 0 bases, with 14 bases spanning the gap. The germline CDR1 and CDR2 sequences are SGHAT and FQNNGV. CDR3 nucleotide sequence: TGTGCCAGCAGCTTAGTTAGGGGGACGACTAGCACAGATACGCAGTATTTT. Translating gives CASSLVRGTTSTDTQYF.

The CDR3 DNA sequence: TGCGCCAGCAGTCTTCAGGGGGCGATTGTAAGAGAGACCCAGTACTTC. Its protein product is CASSLQGAIVRETQYF. This sequence joins TRBV23-1 and TRBJ2-5, with 8 bases identical to TRBD1. TRBV23-1 has ORF status, its function being uncertain. This CDR3 region has 16 residues. Trimming removed 4 bases from V and 4 bases from J; junction bases left unmatched: 11.

V is TRBV2 and J is TRBJ1-2; D gene unclear. The CDR3 consists of 13 residues. V was clipped by 4 bases and J by 5 bases, with 11 bases between them. Per the germline V gene, CDR1 is SNHLY and CDR2 is FYNNEI. In nucleotides, the CDR3 is TGTGCCAGCAGTGCCGGAACCCTGTATGGCTACACCTTC. It is translated as CASSAGTLYGYTF.

As regards this clone: One end of the junction fails to match germline, which may point to a read error. V gene TRBV6-1 combines with J gene TRBJ1-5, with a tentative D call TRBD1 (6 bases). The germline V gene encodes CDR1 MNHNS and CDR2 SASEGT. The CDR3 runs to 12 residues. The CDR3 loop is CASSGHGSEQGF. The CDR3 nucleotides read TGTGCCAGCAGTGGACACGGGTCAGAACAGGGTTTT.

The V and J genes are TRBV19 and TRBJ2-3; D unresolved. Trimming shortened V by 1 base and J by 2 bases, and 4 bases separated the two germline ends. CDR3 length: 13 amino acids. Germline V CDR1 and CDR2: LNHDA, SQIVND (reference sequence). The CDR3 bases are TGTGCCAGTAGTATAGCACACACAGATACGCAGTATTTT. It is translated as CASSIAHTDTQYF. The variable domain in full, with the rest retrieved from reference TRBV19 and TRBJ2-3, is DGGITQSPKYLFRKEGQNVTLSCEQNLNHDAMYWYRQDPGQGLRLIYYSQIVNDFQKGDIAEGYSVSREKKESFPLTVTSAQKNPTAFYLCASSIAHTDTQYFGPGTRLTVL.

This chain connects TRBV5-5 to TRBJ1-1, with a possible D match to TRBD1 (5 bases). The CDR3 spans 15 residues. V was trimmed by 2 bases and J by 1 base, leaving 12 bases between them. Germline loops: CDR1 SGHKS, CDR2 YYEKEE (reference sequence). The CDR3 sequence: CASSFRFGANTEAFF. Here the CDR3 DNA reads TGTGCCAGCAGCTTTCGCTTTGGGGCGAACACTGAAGCTTTCTTT.

CDR3 nucleotide sequence: TGCGCCAGCAGCCAAGAACAAGCAGGGGTCAATCAGCCCCAGCATTTT. Translating gives CASSQEQAGVNQPQHF. The chain recombines TRBV4-1 with TRBJ1-5, with D maybe TRBD1 (6 bases). V was shortened by 0 bases and J by 3 bases, with 12 bases between the two germline ends. The CDR3 totals 16 residues. Germline CDR1 reads MGHRA; CDR2 reads YSYEKL.